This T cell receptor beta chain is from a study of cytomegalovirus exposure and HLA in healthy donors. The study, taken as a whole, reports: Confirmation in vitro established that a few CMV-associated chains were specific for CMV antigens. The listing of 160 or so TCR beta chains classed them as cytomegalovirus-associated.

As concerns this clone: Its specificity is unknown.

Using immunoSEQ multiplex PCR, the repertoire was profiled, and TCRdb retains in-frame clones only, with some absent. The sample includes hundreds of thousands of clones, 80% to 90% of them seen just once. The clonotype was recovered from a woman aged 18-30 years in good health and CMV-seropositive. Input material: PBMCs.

CDR3 DNA sequence: TGTGCCAGCAGTGAATGGCTAGCGGGAGTTTCGAACGAGCAGTACTTC. It codes for CASSEWLAGVSNEQYF. The rearrangement uses TRBV2 and TRBJ2-7; 10 positions agree with TRBD2. Germline V gives CDR1 SNHLY, CDR2 FYNNEI. The CDR3 runs 16 residues. The ends lost 2 bases at V and 5 bases at J; junction bases unmatched: 9.